These T cell receptor beta chains were read from a single sample in a study of blood T cell repertoires in COVID-19. Produced via immunoSEQ multiplex PCR; TCRdb's table is partial and in-frame only. The data hold just under 150,000 clones, with roughly 82% observed a single time. The sequencing input was peripheral blood. All receptors come from a human donor in a cohort sampled during active COVID-19. CDR3s include the opening cysteine and the closing phenylalanine or tryptophan. Fields, in order: D gene, V gene, clone size, J gene, CDR3 protein. A D gene is named only where the DNA matches it firmly. Only some rows state a clone size, as once, few, many or a class for expanded clones.

>-|TRBV28|-|TRBJ1-5
CASKGRESYQPQHF
>-|TRBV2|-|TRBJ1-4
CALGGQINEKLFF
>-|TRBV6-6|-|TRBJ1-2
CASSYSKGGYGYTF
>-|TRBV6-5|-|TRBJ2-1
CASSYSGLRPNEQFF
>TRBD2|TRBV5-1|-|TRBJ2-3
CASSLAGGGDTQYF
>-|TRBV27|-|TRBJ2-7
CASSLRGGRGYEQYF
>TRBD1|TRBV28|-|TRBJ2-7
CASSFSLTGGYEQYF
>TRBD2|TRBV6-5|-|TRBJ2-2
CASRQTSGSPGELFF
>TRBD1|TRBV30|-|TRBJ1-6
CAWFSKGFRQGAPLHF
>-|TRBV2|-|TRBJ2-3
CASSGAGTQYF
>TRBD2|TRBV6-6|-|TRBJ2-5
CASSRTSGGRETQYF
>-|TRBV3-1/TRBV3-2|once|TRBJ1-1
CASSQDWQGTEAFF
>-|TRBV3-1/TRBV3-2|-|TRBJ1-1
CASSQVSAYTEAFF
>-|TRBV3-1/TRBV3-2|few|TRBJ2-1
CASSQGRSLGEQFF
>TRBD1|TRBV7-2|once|TRBJ2-5
CASSSQSRGQETQYF
>TRBD2|TRBV3-1/TRBV3-2|-|TRBJ2-1
CASSQEAGGGALGEQFF
>-|TRBV29-1|-|TRBJ2-3
CSVAEALTDTQYF
>-|TRBV9|few|TRBJ1-4
CASSEQQGLNEKLFF
>TRBD1|TRBV19|once|TRBJ1-5
CASSTWDRGDNQPQHF
>-|TRBV6-1|-|TRBJ2-2
CASSDPGSLTGELFF
>TRBD2|TRBV20-1|once|TRBJ2-1
CSASKTSGSYNEQFF
>TRBD2|TRBV20-1|-|TRBJ2-7
CSASTLRGSSYEQYF
>TRBD1|TRBV4-1|few|TRBJ1-5
CASSLETGMGQPQHF
>-|TRBV3-1/TRBV3-2|-|TRBJ2-1
CASSPRYRDAGASYNEQFF
>TRBD2|TRBV12-3/TRBV12-4|-|TRBJ2-1
CASSWFRGDEQFF
>-|TRBV4-1|few|TRBJ1-4
CASSQGQRRTANNEKLFF
>-|TRBV28|-|TRBJ1-1
CATLGGGRFEAFF
>TRBD2|TRBV5-1|-|TRBJ2-1
CASSLALAGDNEQFF
>TRBD1|TRBV28|-|TRBJ1-1
CASSLRPGQMNTEAFF
>-|TRBV7-9|-|TRBJ1-3
CASSRGGGNSGNTIYF
>TRBD2|TRBV9|-|TRBJ2-1
CASSSGTNTYNEQFF
>TRBD1|TRBV24-1|-|TRBJ1-4
CATSDNGQDHTATNEKLFF
>TRBD2|TRBV4-2|-|TRBJ2-3
CASRLKAGGSTDTQYF
>TRBD1|TRBV7-9|few|TRBJ1-6
CASSPAGGTGYSPLHF
>TRBD1|TRBV28|-|TRBJ1-1
CASSLNDRGLVTEAFF
>-|TRBV5-1|-|TRBJ2-1
CASSFYLPDRDEQFF
>-|TRBV6-5|-|TRBJ1-3
CASSYMTGGSGNTIYF
>TRBD1|TRBV18|once|TRBJ1-4
CASSPLATGANEKLFF
>TRBD1|TRBV7-9|-|TRBJ2-5
CASSSRAGRGRETQYF
>-|TRBV19|-|TRBJ1-2
CASSMPEGLGYTF
>TRBD2|TRBV7-9|-|TRBJ2-3
CASSPSGSSADTQYF
>-|TRBV6-5|-|TRBJ1-4
CASSSPGVGEKLFF
>TRBD2|TRBV5-5|once|TRBJ2-3
CASSLEGTSGGAF
>-|TRBV7-7|-|TRBJ1-4
CASSPTPVGGGSNEKLFF
>TRBD2|TRBV7-8|-|TRBJ2-5
CASSYSGGETQYF
>-|TRBV18|-|TRBJ1-3
CASSPQAGIPRTLSGNTIYF
>TRBD1|TRBV19|-|TRBJ1-5
CASSIDGGQGNYQPQHF
>TRBD2|TRBV29-1|once|TRBJ2-4
CSGGDYSGVAKNIQYF
>TRBD2|TRBV4-1|-|TRBJ2-3
CASSSYGEREGSDTQYF
>TRBD1|TRBV19|-|TRBJ1-1
CASQTGGGTEAFF
>TRBD2|TRBV6-2/TRBV6-3|-|TRBJ2-1
CASSYPGASGRGNEQFF
>-|TRBV5-1|-|TRBJ1-2
CASSLEADTVGYTF
>TRBD2|TRBV6-6|-|TRBJ2-1
CASSQPTSGSSNEQFF
>TRBD1|TRBV11-2|few|TRBJ2-3
CASSALTGTHTQYF